Listed below are T cell receptor beta chains from one sample, sequenced in a study of naive and memory T cell subsets. From the UMI-ligation and nested PCR reads, TCRdb called clonotypes with MiXCR, one entry per CDR3 protein. The sample has 85,000 to 130,000 distinct CDR3 sequences, 13% to 15% seen once. Sequencing used naive CD8+ T cells from blood. Receptors were obtained from a human donor in good health. Both conserved end residues are part of each CDR3. A D gene is named only where the DNA matches it firmly. Clone size, where shown, is once, few, many, or a class for clones that have expanded.

v_call	clone_size	j_call	d_call	cdr3_nt	cdr3_aa
TRBV4-2	few	TRBJ2-1	.	TGTGCCAGCAGCCAAGGCTCTAAAGGGACTCAATACAATGAGCAGTTCTTC	CASSQGSKGTQYNEQFF
TRBV13	.	TRBJ1-1	.	TGTGCCAGCAGCGGCCCCGTCCGATACACTGAAGCTTTCTTT	CASSGPVRYTEAFF
TRBV11-2	.	TRBJ2-7	TRBD2	TGTGCCAGCAGCTTTCCCGGGACTAGCGGGGGGCACGAGCAGTACTTC	CASSFPGTSGGHEQYF
TRBV4-3	many	TRBJ2-3	TRBD2	TGCGCCAGCAGCCTCTTCGGGACTAGCGGGCCAGATACGCAGTATTTT	CASSLFGTSGPDTQYF
TRBV10-3	few	TRBJ2-2	.	TGTGCCATCAGTGATACCCACACCGGGGAGCTGTTTTTT	CAISDTHTGELFF
TRBV7-8	.	TRBJ2-3	.	TGTGCCAGCAGCTTAGAGGGCCAACCTAGCACAGATACGCAGTATTTT	CASSLEGQPSTDTQYF
TRBV29-1	.	TRBJ1-1	.	TGCAGCGTTGATACCACAGGGTTTTCCTCTGAAGCTTTCTTT	CSVDTTGFSSEAFF
TRBV4-3	few	TRBJ2-7	TRBD1	TGCGCCAGCAGCCATGGACAGGGCACCTACGAGCAGTACTTC	CASSHGQGTYEQYF
TRBV28	.	TRBJ2-7	.	TGTGCCAGCAGTCCCGGGACTCTTCGTTTCACCTACGAGCAGTACTTC	CASSPGTLRFTYEQYF
TRBV28	.	TRBJ2-1	.	TGTGCCAGTTTAGGTCTGGCTTTCAATGAGCAGTTCTTC	CASLGLAFNEQFF
TRBV25-1	few	TRBJ2-4	.	TGTGCCAGAGCAAAGTCGGGGGGCTCAAACATTCAGTACTTC	CARAKSGGSNIQYF
TRBV5-1	.	TRBJ1-1	.	TGCGCCAGCAGCTTGGGCAGAGAAGCTTTCTTT	CASSLGREAFF
TRBV7-8	.	TRBJ1-1	.	TGTGCCAGCAGCCTTAACCCGGGCCCGCCCGAAGCTTTCTTT	CASSLNPGPPEAFF
TRBV7-9	few	TRBJ2-1	TRBD2	TGTGCCAGCAGCTTAGCTTTCGGGAGGGCCCATGCTTGGTTCTTC	CASSLAFGRAHAWFF
TRBV6-5	few	TRBJ1-1	TRBD1	TGTGCCAGCAGTCCCACAGGGGCCACTGAAGCTTTCTTT	CASSPTGATEAFF
TRBV12-3/TRBV12-4	.	TRBJ2-7	.	TGTGCCAGCAGTGCCGGACATCTCGAGCAGTACTTC	CASSAGHLEQYF
TRBV11-2	.	TRBJ2-1	TRBD2	TGTGCCAGCAGCCTAGGTGGACTAGCCGTCAATGAGCAGTTCTTC	CASSLGGLAVNEQFF
TRBV29-1	.	TRBJ1-4	.	TGCAGCGTTGAAGTAGCTGAAAAACTGTTTTTT	CSVEVAEKLFF
TRBV30	few	TRBJ1-5	.	TGTGCCTGGAGTGTAGCCAGAAATCAGCCCCAGCATTTT	CAWSVARNQPQHF
TRBV13	few	TRBJ2-1	.	TGTGCCAGCAGCTCCCCGGGGAGCTCCTACAATGAGCAGTTCTTC	CASSSPGSSYNEQFF
TRBV7-3	.	TRBJ2-3	.	TGTGCCAGCAGCCCCTCCTACTGGAATCCCCGGGATACGCAGTATTTT	CASSPSYWNPRDTQYF
TRBV4-2	many	TRBJ1-1	.	TGTGCCAGCAGCCAGGCGCAGGAGGTTGGGACTGAAGCTTTCTTT	CASSQAQEVGTEAFF
TRBV27	few	TRBJ2-5	.	TGTGCCAGCAGCACCCAAGTTCTAGAGACCCAGTACTTC	CASSTQVLETQYF
TRBV29-1	.	TRBJ2-7	TRBD1	TGCAGCGTTAACAGGGGGGCCTACGAGCAGTACTTC	CSVNRGAYEQYF
TRBV27	few	TRBJ1-6	.	TGTGCCAGCAGTCTCAGTTGGGTAGTGGGTAATTCACCCCTCCACTTT	CASSLSWVVGNSPLHF
TRBV4-3	many	TRBJ2-7	.	TGCGCCAGCAGCCAAGAGTTGGGGCATACCCAGTACTTC	CASSQELGHTQYF
TRBV19	.	TRBJ2-1	TRBD2	TGTGCCAGTAGTGCCCTAGCGGGATCCGGGGGGAAGCAGTTCTTC	CASSALAGSGGKQFF
TRBV9	few	TRBJ1-1	.	TGTGCCAGCAGCGGGGTGGCCGATGAAGCTTTCTTT	CASSGVADEAFF
TRBV20-1	few	TRBJ2-1	.	TGCAGTGCTCTGACTAGTTTCGCCTACAATGAGCAGTTCTTC	CSALTSFAYNEQFF
TRBV7-8	few	TRBJ1-5	.	TGTGCCAGCAGCTTGAGCGACAGCAATCAGCCCCAGCATTTT	CASSLSDSNQPQHF
TRBV6-1	few	TRBJ1-1	.	TGTGCCAGCAGTGCCGGTTCCGGGTATGGGAACACTGAAGCTTTCTTT	CASSAGSGYGNTEAFF
TRBV24-1	few	TRBJ2-2	TRBD1	TGTGCCACCGGGGGACAGGGGTGGACCGGGGAGCTGTTTTTT	CATGGQGWTGELFF
TRBV4-3	few	TRBJ2-7	.	TGCGCCAGCAGCCAAGAAGCTAGCGTGGCCTACGAGCAGTACTTC	CASSQEASVAYEQYF
TRBV6-2/TRBV6-3	.	TRBJ1-1	TRBD1	TGTGCCAGCAGTTACAGGGGGCAAGGCACTGAAGCTTTCTTT	CASSYRGQGTEAFF
TRBV7-9	.	TRBJ2-2	.	TGTGCCAGCGCCCCGAGTTTTGGCCCCGGGGAGCTGTTTTTT	CASAPSFGPGELFF
TRBV7-9	few	TRBJ2-7	.	TGTGCCAGCAGCGCGGCCCTAACAGAGCAGTACTTC	CASSAALTEQYF
TRBV29-1	.	TRBJ2-1	TRBD1	TGCAGCGTCCGGGGACAGAAAGCCTACAATGAGCAGTTCTTC	CSVRGQKAYNEQFF
TRBV19	few	TRBJ2-2	.	TGTGCTTCGGGGGAGGCCGGGGAGCTGTTTTTT	CASGEAGELFF
TRBV5-4	.	TRBJ2-2	.	TGTGCCAGCAGCTTGAGGGGATTGAACACCGGGGAGCTGTTTTTT	CASSLRGLNTGELFF
TRBV7-9	.	TRBJ2-7	TRBD2	TGTGCCACGAGCGGGAGCCCCTCCTACGAGCAGTACTTC	CATSGSPSYEQYF
TRBV29-1	many	TRBJ1-1	.	TGCAGCGTTGCAGCGGCACTGTCATATAGCACTGAAGCTTTCTTT	CSVAAALSYSTEAFF
TRBV20-1	few	TRBJ2-3	.	TGCAGTGCTATCACGGGCATCTCCCTAACTACGCAGTATTTT	CSAITGISLTTQYF